A selection of T cell receptor beta chains follows, all from one sample in a study of long-term antiretroviral therapy in people with HIV. TCRdb's table, derived via immunoSEQ multiplex PCR, lists solely in-frame clones and lacks some. The sample lists 30,000 to 40,000 clones; 70% to 90% were seen once. The starting material was unsorted PBMCs, obtained 2.2 years after starting antiretroviral therapy. All receptors derive from a man younger than 35 with HIV. The CDR3 runs from the conserved cysteine through the conserved F or W. D genes are given only for firm matches. Clone size appears in some rows only: once, few, many, or a class for an expanded clone.

TRBV7-3	TRBJ2-3	.	14	.	CASSPSGGPDTQYF	TGTGCCAGCAGCCCAAGTGGGGGCCCGGATACGCAGTATTTT
TRBV10-1	TRBJ2-5	.	13	.	CASSESGQETQYF	TGCGCCAGCAGTGAGAGCGGCCAAGAGACCCAGTACTTC
TRBV9	TRBJ1-2	once	14	.	CASRNTGSGYGYTF	TGTGCCAGCAGAAACACAGGGTCTGGCTATGGCTACACCTTC
TRBV7-9	TRBJ2-7	.	18	TRBD2	CASSLYSMASGVKYEQYF	TGTGCCAGCAGCTTATATAGCATGGCTAGCGGGGTCAAGTACGAGCAGTACTTC
TRBV9	TRBJ2-7	few	16	.	CASSVGPGLSSYEQYF	TGTGCCAGCAGCGTAGGACCAGGGCTAAGCTCCTACGAGCAGTACTTC
TRBV9	TRBJ2-3	.	13	.	CASSVLGRDTQYF	TGTGCCAGCAGCGTATTAGGCCGAGATACGCAGTATTTT
TRBV2	TRBJ1-5	few	16	.	CASSVRSGMGGQPQHF	TGTGCCAGCAGTGTTCGTTCGGGTATGGGGGGTCAGCCCCAGCATTTT
TRBV18	TRBJ1-5	.	13	.	CASSPRDNQPQHF	TGTGCCAGCTCTCCAAGGGACAATCAGCCCCAGCATTTT
TRBV5-4	TRBJ1-2	.	14	.	CASSLGEGGDGYTF	TGTGCCAGCAGCTTGGGAGAAGGGGGGGATGGCTACACCTTC
TRBV9	TRBJ1-4	few	12	.	CASSAADGKLFF	TGTGCCAGCAGCGCGGCGGACGGAAAACTGTTTTTT